The entry below gives a single TCR beta chain sequence along with its context. Individuals drawn from 20 to 30 US areas were about 18 to 95 years old. Clinical histories supplied by participants themselves formed the basis of cohort assignment. This specimen comes from a study of blood T cell repertoires in COVID-19. For the study at large: Researchers got acute and convalescent COVID-19 samples from the United States, Italy and Spain. The analysed material was cDNA or gDNA that came from T cells, B-cell-depleted T cells, or PBMCs.

V lost 5 bases, J lost 8 bases, and 10 bases stayed unmatched. The length of the CDR3 is 15 residues. Looked up from germline, CDR1 is SGHRS and CDR2 is YFSETQ. Assay: immunoSEQ multiplex PCR; the TCRdb copy retains only in-frame clones and omits some. This table holds roughly 200,000 clones, around 88% found once. The chain carries TRBV5-1 and TRBJ2-3, with TRBD2 identical over 11 bases. This receptor was taken from a man aged 40-50 years with acute COVID-19. Sequenced sample: PBMCs or T cells enriched from blood (not recorded which). CDR3 protein: CASRTTSGVGSTQYF. CDR3 in DNA: TGCGCCAGCAGGACGACTAGCGGGGTGGGGAGTACGCAGTATTTT.